The next 4 T cell receptor beta chains were all read from a single sample in a study of radiotherapy plus CTLA-4 blockade in lung cancer (dated by TCRdb to the late 2010s). Libraries came from the immunoSEQ multiplex PCR assay. The immuneACCESS repertoire file appears here via TCRdb, limited to in-frame rearrangements. These files lack a portion of the clones; in checked studies, under half of the deficit traces to unresolved V genes, and the cause of the others is not known. Counted in this sample were 81,000 or so clones; under 85% of them appeared once. The ten most abundant clones make up about 0.79% of the sample. Sequenced here: peripheral blood, sampled from a patient treated with radiotherapy plus ipilimumab. The receptors were gathered from a human donor with non-small cell lung cancer who had stable disease on radiotherapy plus ipilimumab.

This chain uses TRBV6-5 with TRBJ1-1; tentatively, D is TRBD1 (5 bases). V was clipped by 6 bases and J by 0 bases, with 14 bases between them. CDR3 size: 15 residues. CDR1 and CDR2 from the germline V gene are MNHEY and SVGAGI. CDR3 nucleotide sequence: TGTGCCAGCAGGCCCAGGGCTTCCATGAACACTGAAGCTTTCTTT. Protein: CASRPRASMNTEAFF.

The J gene is TRBJ1-5, the V gene TRBV28, with a possible D match to TRBD1 (5 bases). Per germline, CDR1 MDHEN and CDR2 SYDVKM. This CDR3 is built from 16 residues. Trimming stripped 7 bases from V and 6 bases from J, with 22 bases between. CDR3 loop: CASNPGGVGLGQPQHF. The CDR3 DNA reads as TGTGCCAGCAACCCCGGGGGGGTTGGGCTGGGTCAGCCCCAGCATTTT.

The V and J genes are TRBV28 and TRBJ2-7; D call uncertain. Trimming shortened V by 7 bases and J by 1 base, and 17 bases separated the two germline ends. Germline assignment: CDR1 MDHEN and CDR2 SYDVKM. The CDR3 consists of 15 residues. CDR3 DNA: TGTGCCAGCACACCCCAGGTTCGTCGGTCCTACGAGCAGTACTTC. It yields the protein CASTPQVRRSYEQYF.

The table lists this clone with a few counts. Relative to the germline gene, one junction end is altered; a read error may explain this. The chain has TRBV5-6 and TRBJ1-1, with 7 bases lining up with TRBD1. This CDR3 has 15 amino acids. CDR1 is SGHDT and CDR2 is YYEEEE in the germline V gene. CDR3 amino acids: CASSSRGPMNAEAFF. The CDR3 DNA sequence: TGTGCCAGCAGCTCGAGGGGGCCGATGAACGCTGAAGCTTTCTTT.